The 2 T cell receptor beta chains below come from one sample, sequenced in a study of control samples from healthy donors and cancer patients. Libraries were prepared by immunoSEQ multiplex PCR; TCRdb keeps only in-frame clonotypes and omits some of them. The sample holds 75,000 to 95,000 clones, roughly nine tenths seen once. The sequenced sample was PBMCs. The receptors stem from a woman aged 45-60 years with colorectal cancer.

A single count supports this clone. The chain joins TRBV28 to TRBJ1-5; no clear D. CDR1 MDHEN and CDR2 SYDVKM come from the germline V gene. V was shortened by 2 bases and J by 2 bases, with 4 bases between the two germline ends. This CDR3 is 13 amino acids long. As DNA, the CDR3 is TGTGCCAGCAGTTTAAATCGCAATCAGCCCCAGCATTTT. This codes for CASSLNRNQPQHF.

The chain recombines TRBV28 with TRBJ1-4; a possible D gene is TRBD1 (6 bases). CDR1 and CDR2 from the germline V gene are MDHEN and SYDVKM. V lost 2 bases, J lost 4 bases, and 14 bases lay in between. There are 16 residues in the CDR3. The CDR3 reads CASSLRWGAGNEKLFF. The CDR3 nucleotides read TGTGCCAGCAGTTTAAGGTGGGGGGCTGGTAATGAAAAACTGTTTTTT.